The 6 T cell receptor beta chains below were found in one sample sequenced in a study of T cells after posttransplantation cyclophosphamide (dated by TCRdb to 2016 to 2018). The library came from the immunoSEQ multiplex PCR assay. In its TCRdb copy, this immuneACCESS table keeps in-frame sequences only and misses some clones. Where compared with another copy, unresolved V genes explain less than half of these, and the others have no known cause. The sample table holds 66,000 or so clones, of which around 93% were seen once. The ten top clones hold approximately 2.7% of the sample. Specimen: PBMCs. These TCRs come from a young woman in good health and a related stem cell transplant donor.

A few counts support this clone. The J gene is TRBJ1-6, the V gene TRBV19, with D tentatively TRBD1 (5 bases). The CDR3 loop spans 11 amino acids. Trimming left V 9 bases short and J 8 bases short, with 8 bases between. Germline V lookup: CDR1 LNHDA, CDR2 SQIVND (reference sequence). For the CDR3, the DNA is TGTGCCAGCGGGACGGATTCACCCCTCCACTTT. Translating it yields CASGTDSPLHF.

J is TRBJ1-2 and V is TRBV7-9, with D perhaps matching TRBD1 (5 bases). The CDR3 extends over 15 amino acids. Germline V lookup: CDR1 SEHNR, CDR2 FQNEAQ (reference sequence). Between the trimmed V and J ends, which lost 1 base and 6 bases, there was a span of 15 bases. The CDR3 DNA reads as TGTGCCAGCAGCTTAGTCATGGGGGGGAGCGATGGCTACACCTTC. It encodes CASSLVMGGSDGYTF. The full variable domain, with the rest looked up from reference TRBV7-9 and TRBJ1-2, is DTGVSQNPRHKITKRGQNVTFRCDPISEHNRLYWYRQTLGQGPEFLTYFQNEAQLEKSRLLSDRFSAERPKGSFSTLEIQRTEQGDSAMYLCASSLVMGGSDGYTFGSGTRLTVV.

DNA of the CDR3: TGTGCCAGCAGAACAGGGAATAACTATGGCTACACCTTC. Its translation is CASRTGNNYGYTF. V gene TRBV6-1 combines with J gene TRBJ1-2; TRBD1 might be the D (6 bases). V dropped 6 bases and J dropped 1 base, with 9 bases sitting between them. Germline assignment: CDR1 MNHNS and CDR2 SASEGT. There are 13 residues in the CDR3.

This chain joins TRBV10-3 and TRBJ1-6; 10 bases map to TRBD1. V shed 3 bases and J 0 bases; nucleotides not matched to a gene: 2. The germline gives CDR1 ENHRY, CDR2 SYGVKD. The CDR3 spans 17 residues. CDR3 amino acids: CAISERQGASYNSPLHF. The CDR3 DNA reads as TGTGCCATCAGTGAACGACAGGGGGCCTCCTATAATTCACCCCTCCACTTT.

J is TRBJ2-7 and V is TRBV4-1; 8 nucleotides agree with TRBD1. The CDR3 loop spans 14 amino acids. Germline CDR1 MGHRA, CDR2 YSYEKL. Trimming cost V 2 bases and J 5 bases; bases outside gene matches: 5. The CDR3 here is CASSQWTGNNEQYF. CDR3 coding DNA: TGCGCCAGCAGCCAATGGACAGGGAATAACGAGCAGTACTTC.

The chain combines TRBV7-9 with TRBJ2-2; 10 bases are a match to TRBD1. CDR1 and CDR2 from the germline V gene are SEHNR and FQNEAQ (reference sequence). V trimming: 7 bases; J trimming: 1 base; junction bases outside the gene matches: 9. The CDR3 runs 17 residues. Written as DNA, the CDR3 is TGTGCCAGCACGTTGGACAGGGGGAGTCTGAACACCGGGGAGCTGTTTTTT. This codes for CASTLDRGSLNTGELFF.